Each of the 23 T cell receptor beta chains below was sequenced from the same sample in a study of blood T cell repertoires in COVID-19. The repertoire was sequenced with immunoSEQ multiplex PCR; TCRdb's copy has only in-frame clones and lacks some. Of roughly 120,000 clones in the sample, 65% to 90% were seen once. The sample consisted of peripheral blood. All receptors come from an elderly man with acute or convalescent COVID-19.

The J gene is TRBJ1-2, the V gene TRBV3-1 (or the pseudogene TRBV3-2), with TRBD1 identical over 11 bases. In germline, CDR1 is LGHDT, CDR2 YNNKEL (reference sequence). The CDR3 totals 15 residues. V trimming: 1 base; J trimming: 5 bases; junction bases outside the gene matches: 3. This CDR3 is CASSQGTGGRYGYTF. CDR3 DNA sequence: TGTGCCAGCAGCCAAGGGACAGGGGGCCGATATGGCTACACCTTC.

In the case of this clone: Distinct nucleotide sequences in the sample also encode this CDR3. The chain employs TRBV14 and TRBJ1-1; TRBD1 matches 8 bases. Per the germline V gene, CDR1 is SGHDN and CDR2 is FVKESK. The CDR3 has 14 amino acids. J was trimmed by 5 bases and V by 4 bases; bases with no gene match: 6. The CDR3 here is CASSLQGAGTEAFF. In DNA, the CDR3 is TGTGCCAGCAGCCTTCAGGGGGCAGGGACTGAAGCTTTCTTT.

The genes are TRBV5-1 and TRBJ1-4; a weak D match, TRBD1 (5 bases). The germline gives CDR1 SGHRS, CDR2 YFSETQ. The CDR3 is made up of 15 amino acids. V was pared by 4 bases and J by 8 bases, with 18 bases between. The DNA for the CDR3 is TGCGCCAGCAGCCAGGAGGGGCAGAATGGAGAAAAACTGTTTTTT. Protein sequence: CASSQEGQNGEKLFF. Combining the CDR3 with reference TRBV5-1 and TRBJ1-4 gives the whole variable domain KAGVTQTPRYLIKTRGQQVTLSCSPISGHRSVSWYQQTPGQGLQFLFEYFSETQRNKGNFPGRFSGRQFSNSRSEMNVSTLELGDSALYLCASSQEGQNGEKLFFGSGTQLSVL.

The chain recombines TRBV5-1 with TRBJ1-3; 8 bases map to TRBD1. Germline V gene data show CDR1 as SGHRS and CDR2 as YFSETQ. The V gene end was trimmed by 5 bases and the J gene end by 3 bases; junction bases not matched to a gene: 7. This CDR3 comprises 15 residues. The CDR3 DNA follows: TGCGCCAGCAGTTCGACAGGGGAAAATGGAAACACCATATATTTT. It codes for CASSSTGENGNTIYF.

The rearrangement joins TRBV5-1 to TRBJ1-1; 7 nucleotides agree with TRBD1. The CDR3 length is 14 residues. The V segment lost 4 bases and the J segment 7 bases; nucleotides outside the gene matches: 10. CDR1 SGHRS and CDR2 YFSETQ come from the germline V gene. CDR3 sequence (DNA): TGCGCCAGCAGCGGAGACAGGGTAAGGGATGAAGCTTTCTTT. Translated: CASSGDRVRDEAFF.

The chain joins TRBV11-3 to TRBJ2-2; 8 nucleotides line up with TRBD1. Trimming cost V 5 bases and J 8 bases; bases outside gene matches: 13. The V gene's germline CDR1 is SGHNT and CDR2 YENEEA. The CDR3 runs 16 residues. The chain's CDR3 is CASSPTTGTGQGELFF. The CDR3 DNA is TGTGCCAGCAGCCCCACTACCGGGACAGGTCAGGGGGAGCTGTTTTTT.

This clone showed up just once. The genes are TRBV11-2 and TRBJ2-7, with D perhaps TRBD1 (6 bases). This CDR3 spans 14 amino acids. Trimming cost V 5 bases and J 5 bases, with 16 bases left between them. From germline, CDR1 is SGHAT and CDR2 FQNNGV. The CDR3 coding sequence is TGTGCCAGCAGCCCCTACCCCAGGGGCGACGAGCAGTACTTC. Protein product: CASSPYPRGDEQYF.

The chain is built from TRBV5-1 and TRBJ1-2, with D possibly matching TRBD1 (6 bases). Trimming took 0 bases from V and 8 from J, leaving 14 bases between them. Germline CDR1 reads SGHRS; CDR2 reads YFSETQ. CDR3 length equals 14 residues. CDR3 DNA sequence: TGCGCCAGCAGCTTGGGGGACATGGTACGCGGCTACACCTTC. Its translation is CASSLGDMVRGYTF.

CDR3 DNA: TGTGCCAGCAGTTACTTCCCGACAGGGGGGACTGAAGCTTTCTTT. This gives the protein CASSYFPTGGTEAFF. This chain uses TRBV6-5 with TRBJ1-1; 9 bases are a match to TRBD1. CDR1 and CDR2 from the germline V gene are MNHEY and SVGAGI. This CDR3 has 15 residues. Trimming cost V 1 base and J 5 bases; bases outside gene matches: 5.

This chain joins TRBV7-2 and TRBJ1-2; 12 bases are shared with TRBD1. V lost 4 bases, J lost 2 bases, and 11 bases stayed unmatched. The CDR3 loop spans 18 amino acids. Germline V gives CDR1 SGHTA, CDR2 FQGNSA. CDR3 residues: CASSSQIGTGGLNYGYTF. DNA for the CDR3: TGTGCCAGCAGCTCCCAAATAGGGACAGGGGGCTTAAACTATGGCTACACCTTC.

This clone appeared a few times. The rearrangement uses TRBV2 and TRBJ1-6; 10 bases are shared with TRBD1. The CDR3 extends over 15 amino acids. Germline CDR1 SNHLY, CDR2 FYNNEI. Trimming cost V 4 bases and J 7 bases; bases outside gene matches: 4. CDR3 loop: CASSGGTGVNSPLHF. CDR3 DNA: TGTGCCAGCAGTGGGGGGACAGGGGTAAATTCACCCCTCCACTTT.

This rearrangement joins TRBV5-4 to TRBJ2-3, with 8 bases fitting TRBD2. Germline V gene lookup returns CDR1 SGHNT and CDR2 YYREEE (reference sequence). The CDR3 length is 16 residues. Unmatched junction bases numbered 10, after V lost 2 bases and J lost 5 bases. As DNA, the CDR3 is TGTGCCAGCAGCTTAGATCGCGGGGGGATGGGAGATACGCAGTATTTT. It translates to CASSLDRGGMGDTQYF.

The chain employs TRBV6-5 and TRBJ1-1; 7 bases are shared with TRBD1. In germline, CDR1 is MNHEY, CDR2 SVGAGI. Trimming took 6 bases from V and 6 from J; bases not matched to a gene: 10. The CDR3 totals 14 residues. The CDR3 DNA reads TGTGCCAGCAGGATAGGGGGCCAATCTGCTGAAGCTTTCTTT. Protein product: CASRIGGQSAEAFF.

V and J are TRBV10-3 and TRBJ2-2, with TRBD1 matching 8 bases. The CDR3 loop spans 14 amino acids. Trimming removed 6 bases from V and 3 bases from J; junction bases left unmatched: 3. Germline CDR1 reads ENHRY; CDR2 reads SYGVKD. CDR3 sequence reads: CAIRVDRDTGELFF. In DNA form, the CDR3 reads TGTGCCATCAGGGTGGACAGGGACACCGGGGAGCTGTTTTTT.

The rearrangement links TRBV10-3 to TRBJ2-1, with 12 bases that match TRBD2. The CDR3 covers 16 residues. Germline CDR1 reads ENHRY; CDR2 reads SYGVKD. V trimming: 4 bases; J trimming: 9 bases; junction bases outside the gene matches: 10. CDR3 DNA: TGTGCCATCAGTGGGACTAGCGGGATATCAGGCGGTGAGCAGTTCTTC. Its translation is CAISGTSGISGGEQFF.

The table lists this clone with a count of one. This chain uses TRBV25-1 with TRBJ1-5; D perhaps matches TRBD1 (5 bases). The germline V and J ends were trimmed by 2 bases and 7 bases, with 12 bases remaining between them. This CDR3 has 14 amino acids. The V gene's germline CDR1 is MGHDK and CDR2 SYGVNS. The CDR3 coding sequence is TGTGCCAGCAGTGAAGGGCAGGGAGGGCAGCCCCAGCATTTT. Its protein product is CASSEGQGGQPQHF.

This clone was counted once. The chain couples TRBV5-4 to TRBJ1-1; TRBD1 might be the D (6 bases). Germline CDR1 SGHNT, CDR2 YYREEE (reference sequence). V lost 0 bases, J lost 5 bases, and 14 bases lay in between. This CDR3 has 15 amino acids. The CDR3 DNA reads as TGTGCCAGCAGCTTGGCTGCGGGGGCCCGGACTGAAGCTTTCTTT. Protein: CASSLAAGARTEAFF.

The V call is TRBV15, the J call TRBJ1-4; 9 nucleotides agree with TRBD1. V trimming: 1 base; J trimming: 7 bases; junction bases outside the gene matches: 7. This CDR3 spans 16 amino acids. CDR1 is LNHNV and CDR2 is YYDKDF in the germline V gene (reference sequence). Here the CDR3 DNA reads TGTGCCACCAGCAGAGTCCTGGGACAGGGAAGTGAAAAACTGTTTTTT. Residues: CATSRVLGQGSEKLFF.

The chain carries TRBV21-1 and TRBJ2-2; the table assigns TRBD1, which was not confirmed against the DNA. TRBV21-1 is a listed pseudogene. The CDR3 is made up of 15 amino acids. CDR3 bases: TGTGCCAGCAGCCCCCCGACAGGGCGGGCCGGGGAGCTGTTTTTT. This sequence encodes CASSPPTGRAGELFF.

This chain joins TRBV18 and TRBJ1-1, with TRBD1 matching over 11 bases. The CDR3 loop spans 14 amino acids. J gave up 4 bases and V 4 bases, and 2 bases lay outside the gene matches. Germline CDR1 and CDR2: KGHSH and LQKENI. The CDR3, as DNA: TGTGCCAGCTCACGGGGGACAGGGGGCACTGAAGCTTTCTTT. Its translation is CASSRGTGGTEAFF.

CDR3 sequence: CASSQRTGQRTDTQYF. In DNA form, the CDR3 reads TGTGCCAGCTCACAGCGGACAGGACAACGCACAGATACGCAGTATTTT. The chain couples TRBV18 to TRBJ2-3, with 7 nucleotides matching TRBD1. The junction had 8 bases not matched to a gene; V was cut back by 4 bases and J by 1 base. The CDR3 contains 16 residues. Germline V CDR1 and CDR2: KGHSH, LQKENI.

The chain couples TRBV5-1 to TRBJ1-2; D might be TRBD1 (5 bases). Germline V gene lookup returns CDR1 SGHRS and CDR2 YFSETQ. The V and J ends lost 0 bases and 1 base respectively, with 7 bases between them. This CDR3 is 14 amino acids long. CDR3 protein: CASSLAQVNYGYTF. DNA for the CDR3: TGCGCCAGCAGCTTGGCACAGGTTAACTATGGCTACACCTTC.

The chain recombines TRBV5-1 with TRBJ2-5; 9 nucleotides match TRBD1. The ends lost 5 bases at V and 5 bases at J; junction bases unmatched: 4. CDR3 length: 13 amino acids. CDR1 SGHRS and CDR2 YFSETQ come from the germline V gene. The CDR3 region has the DNA TGCGCCAGCAGGACAGGGGGTCGGGAGACCCAGTACTTC. Translation: CASRTGGRETQYF.